The 18 T cell receptor beta chains below come from one sample, sequenced in a study of PD-1 blockade in classical Hodgkin lymphoma. All patients experienced relapse after autologous stem cell transplantation, and brentuximab vedotin exposure was variable. Only in-frame clones appear in the TCRdb table, and some are missing; sequencing was by immunoSEQ multiplex PCR. The sample lists approximately 98,000 clones, roughly 87% seen once, with about 20% in the top ten. Source: peripheral blood mononuclear cells (PBMCs), taken before the second cycle of nivolumab. The receptors shown here come from a human donor with classical Hodgkin lymphoma.

CDR3 nucleotides: TGTGCCAGCTCGTCTTATTTTACGGGACCCCCCTACGAGCAGTACTTC. It is translated as CASSSYFTGPPYEQYF. The chain is built from TRBV18 and TRBJ2-7; TRBD1 or TRBD2 may be the D gene (5 bases each). The V gene's germline CDR1 is KGHSH and CDR2 LQKENI. Trimming took off 6 bases at V and 2 bases at J, with 20 bases between the two ends. This CDR3 has 16 residues.

About this clone itself: The same CDR3 can be traced to other DNA sequences in this sample. The rearrangement joins TRBV14 to TRBJ1-1; D remains ambiguous. V was cut by 0 bases and J by 8 bases, with 10 bases left in between. The CDR3 contains 13 residues. The germline V gene encodes CDR1 SGHDN and CDR2 FVKESK. This CDR3 reads CASSQDMRTEAFF. CDR3 sequence (DNA): TGTGCCAGCAGCCAAGATATGCGGACCGAAGCTTTCTTT.

This rearrangement joins TRBV19 to TRBJ2-7, with D possibly TRBD2 on 6 matching bases. V lost 6 bases, J lost 1 base, and 19 bases lay in between. This CDR3 is built from 16 residues. The germline CDR1 and CDR2 sequences are LNHDA and SQIVND (reference sequence). CDR3 amino acids: CASSESEGPLSYEQYF. CDR3 coding DNA: TGTGCCAGTAGCGAATCGGAGGGGCCTCTATCCTACGAGCAGTACTTC.

This sequence joins TRBV5-4 and TRBJ1-2, with a weak D call TRBD1 (6 bases). The CDR3 is 15 residues long. CDR1 and CDR2 (germline): SGHNT, YYREEE (reference sequence). Trimming shortened V by 0 bases and J by 5 bases, and 14 bases separated the two germline ends. The CDR3 bases are TGTGCCAGCAGCTTGGAGGGACAAGCGGCATATGGCTACACCTTC. Its translation is CASSLEGQAAYGYTF.

The rearrangement uses TRBV11-2 and TRBJ2-7, with no clear D. The V and J ends lost 3 bases and 3 bases respectively, with 12 bases between them. Germline V gives CDR1 SGHAT, CDR2 FQNNGV. This CDR3 comprises 14 residues. The CDR3 is CASSLLLQVYEQYF. Here the CDR3 DNA reads TGTGCCAGCAGCTTGCTACTCCAAGTCTACGAGCAGTACTTC.

V gene TRBV28 combines with J gene TRBJ2-6; TRBD1 is a possible D gene (6 bases). The CDR3 extends over 16 amino acids. Trimming stripped 7 bases from V and 2 bases from J, with 15 bases between. Looked up from germline, CDR1 is MDHEN and CDR2 is SYDVKM. In DNA, the CDR3 is TGTGCCAGCACCCTCATGAGGGGGACTGGGGCCAACGTCCTGACTTTC. It is translated as CASTLMRGTGANVLTF.

The chain has TRBV28 and TRBJ2-5; D gene unclear. The V end lost 10 bases, the J end lost 9 bases, and 18 bases lay between the germline ends. Germline CDR1 MDHEN, CDR2 SYDVKM. The CDR3 covers 12 residues. Written as DNA, the CDR3 is TGTGCCACCGATAGGATCGTTGAAGCCCAGTACTTC. Translation: CATDRIVEAQYF.

The chain carries TRBV10-3 and TRBJ1-4, with D tentatively TRBD1 (5 bases). The CDR3 is 13 residues long. The germline CDR1 and CDR2 sequences are ENHRY and SYGVKD. Trimming cost V 4 bases and J 4 bases, with 7 bases left between them. CDR3 in amino acids: CAISGQINEKLFF. As DNA, the CDR3 is TGTGCCATCAGTGGACAGATTAATGAAAAACTGTTTTTT.

The V gene is TRBV4-3, the J gene TRBJ2-5; a possible D gene is TRBD2 (6 bases). The J call may be mistaken, given a closer DNA end match to TRBJ2-7. Germline V gene lookup returns CDR1 LGHNA and CDR2 YSLEER. This CDR3 is 13 amino acids long. CDR3 sequence: CASSQGLGYEQYF. Here the CDR3 DNA reads TGCGCCAGCAGCCAAGGACTAGGCTACGAGCAGTACTTC.

This chain connects TRBV6-1 to TRBJ1-1; a weak D match, TRBD1 (5 bases). V lost 4 bases to trimming and J lost 5 bases, with 14 bases between them. The CDR3 runs to 14 residues. Germline CDR1 MNHNS, CDR2 SASEGT. The CDR3 spells CASSVLGRGTEAFF. DNA for the CDR3: TGTGCCAGCAGTGTGTTAGGTCGGGGGACTGAAGCTTTCTTT.

The chain carries TRBV4-3 and TRBJ2-5; the D gene is possibly TRBD1 (6 bases). The CDR3 is 15 amino acids. Germline lookup yields CDR1 LGHNA and CDR2 YSLEER. Between the trimmed V and J ends, which lost 0 bases and 2 bases, there was a span of 10 bases. In DNA form, the CDR3 reads TGCGCCAGCAGCCAAGACAGGGGTCCACAAGAGACCCAGTACTTC. This encodes CASSQDRGPQETQYF.

The rearrangement uses TRBV20-1 and TRBJ2-1; no reliable D call. This CDR3 is 11 amino acids long. Germline V gene sequence: CDR1 DFQATT, CDR2 SNEGSKA (reference sequence). The CDR3 bases are TGCAGCGCCAGGACCCTTAATGAGCAGTTCTTC. Protein product: CSARTLNEQFF.

V gene TRBV29-1 combines with J gene TRBJ2-1, with D hard to call. From germline, CDR1 is SQVTM and CDR2 ANQGSEA. V lost 0 bases and J 9 bases, leaving 6 bases between the germline ends. This CDR3 has 11 amino acids. CDR3 residues: CSVEEVREQFF. CDR3 nucleotide sequence: TGCAGCGTTGAAGAAGTCCGTGAGCAGTTCTTC.

The V call is TRBV6-5, the J call TRBJ2-4; TRBD1 might be the D (5 bases). CDR3 length: 13 residues. Looked up from germline, CDR1 is MNHEY and CDR2 is SVGAGI. Trimming took 6 bases from V and 9 from J, leaving 15 bases between them. In DNA, the CDR3 is TGTGCCAGCAGCCTAGACAGAGAGGCCATTCAGTACTTC. This translates into CASSLDREAIQYF.

This chain uses TRBV10-1 with TRBJ2-1; 12 positions agree with TRBD2. V was clipped by 2 bases and J by 4 bases; unmatched bases: 3. The germline gives CDR1 WNHNN, CDR2 SYGVQD (reference sequence). This CDR3 comprises 16 residues. CDR3: CASSEPGTSGYNEQFF. CDR3 nucleotide sequence: TGCGCCAGCAGTGAGCCGGGGACTAGCGGGTACAATGAGCAGTTCTTC.

V usage is TRBV5-4 and J usage is TRBJ2-5; perhaps TRBD1 as D (7 bases). Between the trimmed V and J ends, which lost 4 bases and 1 base, there was a span of 14 bases. The CDR3 runs 15 residues. Looked up from germline, CDR1 is SGHNT and CDR2 is YYREEE (reference sequence). The CDR3 sequence: CASSGGTDPQETQYF. CDR3 nucleotide sequence: TGTGCCAGCAGCGGCGGGACAGATCCCCAAGAGACCCAGTACTTC.

The chain recombines TRBV4-3 with TRBJ2-1; tentatively, D is TRBD1 (6 bases). CDR1 is LGHNA, CDR2 YSLEER, per germline. This CDR3 has 17 residues. V lost 3 bases, J lost 6 bases, and 21 bases lay in between. The CDR3: CASSHFSSPEGGNEQFF. The CDR3 DNA reads as TGCGCCAGCAGCCATTTTTCGTCCCCGGAAGGGGGCAATGAGCAGTTCTTC.

This chain uses TRBV6-6 with TRBJ2-2; D possibly matches TRBD1 or TRBD2 (5 bases each). CDR3 size: 14 residues. CDR1 MNHNY and CDR2 SVGAGI come from the germline V gene (reference sequence). Trimming took 2 bases from V and 8 from J, leaving 12 bases between them. This chain's CDR3 is CASSYRGGSGELFF. CDR3 in DNA: TGTGCCAGCAGTTACCGGGGCGGGTCTGGGGAGCTGTTTTTT.